The 9 T cell receptor beta chains presented below share a single source sample, sequenced in a study of OX40 agonist ivuxolimab in advanced cancers. The protocol was immunoSEQ multiplex PCR, while the TCRdb copy is restricted to in-frame clones and leaves out a portion. The sample includes fewer than 35,000 clones, around 81% seen only once; the top ten take roughly 21%. Specimen: CD4+ or CD8+ T cells sorted from blood, collected in a trial of the OX40 agonist ivuxolimab. These receptors all stem from an adult with an advanced solid tumor such as melanoma, head and neck, liver or kidney cancer.

The rearrangement links TRBV18 to TRBJ1-5; no clear D gene. Looked up from germline, CDR1 is KGHSH and CDR2 is LQKENI. The ends were cut back, 3 bases at V and 1 base at J, with 4 bases in the middle. The CDR3 runs to 13 residues. Here the CDR3 DNA reads TGTGCCAGCTCACCGAGGAGCAATCAGCCCCAGCATTTT. Residues: CASSPRSNQPQHF.

CDR3: CASTPHIGGTSTDTQYF. The DNA for the CDR3 is TGTGCCAGCACCCCGCATATCGGGGGCACTAGCACAGATACGCAGTATTTT. The chain recombines TRBV28 with TRBJ2-3; D may match TRBD1 or TRBD2 (6 bases each). The ends were cut back, 7 bases at V and 0 bases at J, with 20 bases in the middle. The CDR3 totals 17 residues. The germline V gene has CDR1 MDHEN and CDR2 SYDVKM. The full variable domain, with the rest looked up from reference TRBV28 and TRBJ2-3, is DVKVTQSSRYLVKRTGEKVFLECVQDMDHENMFWYRQDPGLGLRLIYFSYDVKMKEKGDIPEGYSVSREKKERFSLILESASTNQTSMYLCASTPHIGGTSTDTQYFGPGTRLTVL.

J is TRBJ2-5 and V is TRBV18; the match to TRBD2 covers 7 bases. Germline V gene sequence: CDR1 KGHSH, CDR2 LQKENI. CDR3 size: 13 residues. With 7 bases clipped from V and 5 bases from J, the junction kept 7 bases outside the gene matches. The CDR3 region is CASLARGSETQYF. CDR3 coding DNA: TGTGCCAGCTTGGCGCGGGGGAGCGAGACCCAGTACTTC.

CDR3 bases: TGTGCCAGCAGCCAAAGGGGTTTAGGGGAAAAACTGTTTTTT. Residues: CASSQRGLGEKLFF. This chain connects TRBV4-2 to TRBJ1-4; TRBD1 is a possible D gene (5 bases). Trimming cost V 2 bases and J 8 bases, with 12 bases left between them. The germline V gene has CDR1 LGHNA and CDR2 YNFKEQ. CDR3 length: 14 residues.

The rearrangement uses TRBV7-2 and TRBJ1-1, with a weak D call TRBD1 (6 bases). The CDR3 loop spans 14 amino acids. The V gene lost 5 bases and the J gene lost 8 bases, with 18 bases spanning the gap. The germline gives CDR1 SGHTA, CDR2 FQGNSA. CDR3 in DNA: TGTGCCAGCAGCGTGGACAGCTGGAACTCCGAAGCTTTCTTT. Translating gives CASSVDSWNSEAFF. Variable domain in full (rest from reference TRBV7-2 and TRBJ1-1): GAGVSQSPSNKVTEKGKDVELRCDPISGHTALYWYRQSLGQGLEFLIYFQGNSAPDKSGLPSDRFSAERTGGSVSTLTIQRTQQEDSAVYLCASSVDSWNSEAFFGQGTRLTVV.

The rearrangement uses TRBV2 and TRBJ2-1; 8 bases agree with TRBD1. Germline-derived CDR1 and CDR2 are SNHLY and FYNNEI. The CDR3 has 15 amino acids. The V and J ends lost 6 bases and 3 bases, in that order; junction bases with no gene match: 7. CDR3 in DNA: TGTGCCAGCAGGATACAGGGGGATCTCTACAATGAGCAGTTCTTC. It yields the protein CASRIQGDLYNEQFF.

This clone came up once. V gene TRBV28 combines with J gene TRBJ1-1, with D possibly TRBD1 on 6 matching bases. Germline CDR1 is MDHEN and CDR2 is SYDVKM. V lost 2 bases to trimming and J lost 4 bases, with 11 bases between them. The CDR3 totals 14 residues. CDR3 nucleotides: TGTGCCAGCAGTTTAGAGGGGGGGCGCACTGAAGCTTTCTTT. As protein: CASSLEGGRTEAFF.

V gene TRBV5-4 combines with J gene TRBJ2-1; 11 bases align to TRBD1. Germline V gene data show CDR1 as SGHNT and CDR2 as YYREEE (reference sequence). V trimming: 0 bases; J trimming: 2 bases; junction bases outside the gene matches: 4. CDR3 length: 17 amino acids. CDR3 sequence reads: CASSLGDRGKAYNEQFF. CDR3 bases: TGTGCCAGCAGCTTGGGGGACAGGGGGAAGGCCTACAATGAGCAGTTCTTC. The full variable domain, its missing parts supplied by reference TRBV5-4 and TRBJ2-1, is ETGVTQSPTHLIKTRGQQVTLRCSSQSGHNTVSWYQQALGQGPQFIFQYYREEENGRGNFPPRFSGLQFPNYSSELNVNALELDDSALYLCASSLGDRGKAYNEQFFGPGTRLTVL.

The rearrangement uses TRBV28 and TRBJ2-5; either TRBD1 or TRBD2 may supply D (5 bases each). Germline CDR1 reads MDHEN; CDR2 reads SYDVKM. V lost 7 bases, J lost 1 base, and 16 bases lay in between. CDR3 size: 15 residues. CDR3 sequence reads: CASNQGVRGQETQYF. CDR3 DNA sequence: TGTGCCAGCAACCAAGGGGTACGGGGCCAAGAGACCCAGTACTTC.